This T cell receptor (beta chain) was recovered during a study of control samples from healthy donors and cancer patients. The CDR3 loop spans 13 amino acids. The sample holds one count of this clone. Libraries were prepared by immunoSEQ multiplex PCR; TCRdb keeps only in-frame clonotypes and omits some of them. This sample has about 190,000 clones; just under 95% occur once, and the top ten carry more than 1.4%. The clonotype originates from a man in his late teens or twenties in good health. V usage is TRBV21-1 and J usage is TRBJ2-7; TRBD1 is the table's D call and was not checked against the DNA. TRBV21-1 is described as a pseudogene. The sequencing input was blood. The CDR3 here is CASPGTGSHEQYF. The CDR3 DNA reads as TGTGCCAGCCCCGGGACAGGGTCCCACGAGCAGTACTTC.